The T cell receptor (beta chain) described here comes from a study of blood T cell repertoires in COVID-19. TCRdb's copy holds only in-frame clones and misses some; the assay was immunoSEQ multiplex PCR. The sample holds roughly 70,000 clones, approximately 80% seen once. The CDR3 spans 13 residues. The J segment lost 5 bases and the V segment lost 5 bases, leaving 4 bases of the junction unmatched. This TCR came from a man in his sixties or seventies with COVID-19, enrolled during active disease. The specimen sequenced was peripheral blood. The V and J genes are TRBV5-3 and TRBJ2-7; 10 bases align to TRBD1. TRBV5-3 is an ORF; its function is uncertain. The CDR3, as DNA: TGTGCCAGAAGGGGGACAGGGGCCCACGAGCAGTACTTC. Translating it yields CARRGTGAHEQYF.